This T cell receptor beta chain was identified during a study of breast tumors, draining lymph nodes, adjacent tissues. One entry per CDR3 protein results from TCRdb running MiXCR on the multiplex PCR reads. The sample has 200,000 or so distinct CDR3 sequences, approximately 31% seen once. The V and J ends lost 1 base and 5 bases respectively, with 14 bases between them. CDR1 and CDR2 (germline): LGHNA, YSLEER. The CDR3 sequence is 15 residues long. Breast cancer patients provided tissue from their axillary draining lymph nodes. This clonotype was seen ten or more times. The chain employs TRBV4-3 and TRBJ2-5; a possible D gene is TRBD2 (6 bases). The clonotype was recovered from a female donor with breast cancer. Some clones in this sample may be carry-over from other donors' samples. What was sequenced was axillary lymph node tissue. CDR3 sequence (DNA): TGCGCCAGCAGCCAAGCTTGGGGCGGGATCGAGACCCAGTACTTC. Protein sequence: CASSQAWGGIETQYF.